These 13 T cell receptor beta chains share one sample of origin, sequenced in a study of cytomegalovirus exposure and HLA in healthy donors. The data were produced by immunoSEQ multiplex PCR, yet TCRdb's version contains in-frame clones alone and is incomplete. The sample holds about 100,000 clones, over 75% seen once. The sequencing sample was made of PBMCs. These receptors all come from a woman aged 18-29 years in good health and CMV-seronegative.

V gene TRBV5-8 combines with J gene TRBJ1-4, with a possible D match to TRBD1 (5 bases). The V end lost 5 bases, the J end lost 4 bases, and 24 bases lay between the germline ends. CDR1 SGHTS and CDR2 YDEGEE come from the germline V gene. The CDR3 covers 18 residues. CDR3 sequence: CASRPSPGHPQGNEKLFF. CDR3 nucleotide sequence: TGTGCCAGCAGACCCTCCCCCGGGCACCCCCAGGGTAATGAAAAACTGTTTTTT.

This clone was seen more than once but under ten times. The chain employs TRBV14 and TRBJ1-5; no definite D call. CDR3 length: 17 residues. V shed 4 bases and J shed 1 base, with 17 bases lying between them. Germline V gene sequence: CDR1 SGHDN, CDR2 FVKESK. CDR3 amino acids: CASSPRQDGGSNQPQHF. The DNA for the CDR3 is TGTGCCAGCAGCCCCCGCCAAGACGGAGGGAGCAATCAGCCCCAGCATTTT.

The genes are TRBV5-1 and TRBJ1-1, with 7 bases that match TRBD1. Germline V gene data show CDR1 as SGHRS and CDR2 as YFSETQ. The trim removed 9 bases at V and 6 bases at J, leaving 11 bases unmatched. This CDR3 region has 13 residues. CDR3 nucleotides: TGCGCCACCAAACGGGACAGCAACGCTGAAGCTTTCTTT. It specifies CATKRDSNAEAFF.

This chain links TRBV5-4 with TRBJ1-6; 7 bases are a match to TRBD1. V was clipped by 3 bases and J by 1 base; unmatched bases: 1. Germline CDR1 is SGHNT and CDR2 is YYREEE (reference sequence). The CDR3 sequence is 15 residues long. The CDR3 DNA reads TGTGCCAGCAGCTCGGGACAGTCCTATAATTCACCCCTCCACTTT. Protein product: CASSSGQSYNSPLHF.

The V call is TRBV2, the J call TRBJ2-2, with D possibly TRBD2 on 6 matching bases. The CDR3 consists of 16 residues. Germline CDR1 is SNHLY and CDR2 is FYNNEI. V lost 2 bases, J lost 2 bases, and 12 bases lay in between. In DNA, the CDR3 is TGTGCCAGCAGTGAACTCCGCGGGACCAACACCGGGGAGCTGTTTTTT. Amino acid sequence: CASSELRGTNTGELFF.

The chain uses TRBV7-3 and TRBJ2-2; TRBD2 agrees at 9 bases. The CDR3 is made up of 17 amino acids. Germline CDR1 and CDR2: SGHTA and FQGTGA. The V gene end was trimmed by 1 base and the J gene end by 1 base; junction bases not matched to a gene: 4. The CDR3 DNA follows: TGTGCCAGCAGCTTAATTGGCGGGGGGGTGAACACCGGGGAGCTGTTTTTT. This sequence encodes CASSLIGGGVNTGELFF. Drawing the rest from reference TRBV7-3 and TRBJ2-2, the complete variable domain is GAGVSQTPSNKVTEKGKYVELRCDPISGHTALYWYRQSLGQGPEFLIYFQGTGAADDSGLPNDRFFAVRPEGSVSTLKIQRTERGDSAVYLCASSLIGGGVNTGELFFGEGSRLTVL.

The V gene is TRBV27, the J gene TRBJ1-1; tentative D call: TRBD1 (5 bases). This CDR3 has 15 amino acids. The V gene lost 7 bases and the J gene lost 4 bases, with 19 bases spanning the gap. Germline CDR1 reads MNHEY; CDR2 reads SMNVEV (reference sequence). The CDR3 bases are TGTGCCAGCACCCCCGCTCCAGTCCAGGGCACTGAAGCTTTCTTT. Translation: CASTPAPVQGTEAFF.

The chain uses TRBV6-1 and TRBJ2-1; 7 bases line up with TRBD2. Trimming at V came to 6 bases and at J to 5 bases, leaving 7 bases not matched to a gene. Germline CDR1 and CDR2: MNHNS and SASEGT. The CDR3 extends over 14 amino acids. The CDR3 DNA follows: TGTGCCAGCAGCGGGGGACTACCCGACAATGAGCAGTTCTTC. Amino acid sequence: CASSGGLPDNEQFF.

This chain joins TRBV14 and TRBJ2-2; perhaps TRBD1 as D (5 bases). The CDR3 has 16 amino acids. CDR1 is SGHDN, CDR2 FVKESK, per germline. Trimming took 1 base from V and 3 from J, leaving 12 bases between them. As DNA, the CDR3 is TGTGCCAGCAGCCAAGTAGGGGCAGAATACACCGGGGAGCTGTTTTTT. This gives the protein CASSQVGAEYTGELFF.

The rearrangement uses TRBV7-3 and TRBJ2-7; D gene unclear. This CDR3 has 13 residues. The V gene's germline CDR1 is SGHTA and CDR2 FQGTGA. Trimming cost V 4 bases and J 6 bases, with 13 bases left between them. Here the CDR3 DNA reads TGTGCCAGCAGCTCACAACCTGAAAGCGAGCAGTACTTC. It is translated as CASSSQPESEQYF.

This clone was counted between two and nine times. The chain is built from TRBV6-4 and TRBJ1-6, with a possible D match to TRBD1 (5 bases). Trimming left V 3 bases short and J 7 bases short, with 10 bases between. Germline V gene sequence: CDR1 MRHNA, CDR2 SNTAGT. The CDR3 covers 14 residues. The CDR3 DNA reads TGTGCCAGCAGTGATGGCGGGGACAATTCACCCCTCCACTTT. This sequence encodes CASSDGGDNSPLHF.

The CDR3 spells CASSPFTGYEQYF. The CDR3 DNA reads TGTGCCAGCAGTCCCTTTACAGGGTACGAGCAGTACTTC. The chain recombines TRBV27 with TRBJ2-7; tentative D call: TRBD1 (6 bases). The CDR3 has 13 residues. Germline CDR1 MNHEY, CDR2 SMNVEV (reference sequence). V was cut by 5 bases and J by 4 bases, with 12 bases left in between.

The rearrangement uses TRBV25-1 and TRBJ1-6; tentative D call: TRBD1 (5 bases). V was clipped by 1 base and J by 7 bases, with 17 bases between them. CDR3 size: 17 residues. Germline-derived CDR1 and CDR2 are MGHDK and SYGVNS. The CDR3 loop reads CASSESLRTGANSPLHF. CDR3 in DNA: TGTGCCAGCAGTGAATCCCTTAGAACAGGTGCAAATTCACCCCTCCACTTT. Variable domain in full (rest from reference TRBV25-1 and TRBJ1-6): EADIYQTPRYLVIGTGKKITLECSQTMGHDKMYWYQQDPGMELHLIHYSYGVNSTEKGDLSSESTVSRIRTEHFPLTLESARPSHTSQYLCASSESLRTGANSPLHFGNGTRLTVT.